This is a list of T cell receptor beta chains from one sample in a study of blood T cell repertoires in COVID-19. Libraries were prepared by immunoSEQ multiplex PCR; TCRdb keeps only in-frame clonotypes and omits some of them. Found here are around 140,000 clones, roughly 76% of them singletons; the top ten hold roughly 9%. Sequenced input: peripheral blood. The receptors originated from a woman aged 50 to 65 with active or convalescent COVID-19. CDR3s include the opening cysteine and the closing phenylalanine or tryptophan.

v_gene	CDR3aa
TRBV7-8	CASSSNRDRGSYGYTF
TRBV20-1	CSAPKGYEQYF
TRBV7-9	CASSSRQGMGTEAFF
TRBV29-1	CSVRPGTGILTF
TRBV28	CASSSPTSGLTDTQYF
TRBV19	CASTILAGATDTQYF
TRBV5-6	CASSRGNYGYTF
TRBV6-5	CASSYGAGEGYEQYF
TRBV21-1	CASSKRVRDRAYNEQFF
TRBV30	CAWSKEQLNTEAFF
TRBV28	CASSSAPGQGAGGANVLTF
TRBV21-1	CASNYIHRVPHEQYF
TRBV27	CASSLVASYGYTF
TRBV7-2	CASSLVGRTSGGADTQYF
TRBV28	CASSPSLAKDTNTGELFF
TRBV7-2	CASSLGGTPNSPLHF
TRBV4-3	CASSQEGLMAGALDTQYF
TRBV15	CATSRDRGRETQYF
TRBV4-3	CASSQAGTGSSYNSPLHF
TRBV5-1	CASHDRGAGNTEAFF
TRBV6-1	CASSTSGAPGYTF
TRBV6-5	CASSPHIDRGREQYF
TRBV5-1	CASSQGDGGNTIYF
TRBV7-9	CASSYVSGSEQFF
TRBV30	CAWSTRGQTNYGYTF
TRBV28	CASSSTGTLWTNVLTF
TRBV9	CASSGPTGSGNTIYF
TRBV11-2	CASSLWAYEQFF
TRBV24-1	CATSESDRGKTGELFF
TRBV7-2	CASSFLGAGETQYF
TRBV7-2	CASSLGQATYEQYF
TRBV3-1/TRBV3-2	CATHKSSGTRDTQYF
TRBV15	CATSRADRGGQETQYF
TRBV27	CASGLGLNYEQYF
TRBV28	CASSLLYEQYF
TRBV14	CASSPDRFGTDTQYF
TRBV27	CASSLRRERYEQYF
TRBV19	CASSTQRTGRQYF
TRBV4-2	CASSPREGAWNSPLHF
TRBV7-3	CASSYGLAGGFGETQYF
TRBV28	CASSAPGPRTYNEQFF
TRBV4-3	CASSQEEDLYNEQFF
TRBV3-1/TRBV3-2	CASSQGFSGRSIGQFF
TRBV7-3	CASSLTGQGNYGYTF
TRBV3-1/TRBV3-2	CASSQAGGGTTGELFF
TRBV19	CASSMGLAGGPYEQYF
TRBV10-3	CAISRLESTDTQYF
TRBV2	CASGGQSALYGYTF
TRBV19	CASSMTGANTGELFF
TRBV28	CASTPGELAVRDEQYF
TRBV3-1/TRBV3-2	CASSPTGPDYEQYF
TRBV5-1	CASSPPGLAGSSYNEQFF
TRBV6-5	CASTTRQGATGELFF
TRBV19	CASSILAVQSQHF
TRBV4-3	CASSQERRGYLNEQFF
TRBV28	CASSLEGLAGDSGQYF